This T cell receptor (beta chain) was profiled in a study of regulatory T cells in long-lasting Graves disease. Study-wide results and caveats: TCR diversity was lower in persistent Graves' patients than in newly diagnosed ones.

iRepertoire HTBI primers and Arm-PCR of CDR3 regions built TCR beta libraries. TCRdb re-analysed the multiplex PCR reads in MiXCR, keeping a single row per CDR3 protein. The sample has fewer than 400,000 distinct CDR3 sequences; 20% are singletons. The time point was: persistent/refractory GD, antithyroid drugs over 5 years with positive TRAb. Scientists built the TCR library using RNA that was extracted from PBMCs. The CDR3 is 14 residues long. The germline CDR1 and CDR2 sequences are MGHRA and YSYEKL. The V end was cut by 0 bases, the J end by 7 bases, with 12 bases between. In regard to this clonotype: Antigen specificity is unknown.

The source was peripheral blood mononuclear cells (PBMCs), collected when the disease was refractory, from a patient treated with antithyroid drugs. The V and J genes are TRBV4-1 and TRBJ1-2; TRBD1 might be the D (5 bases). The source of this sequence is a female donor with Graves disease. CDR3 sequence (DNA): TGCGCCAGCAGCCAAGACGAGAGGGGTCTTGGCTACACCTTC. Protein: CASSQDERGLGYTF.